The sequence of this TCR beta chain was determined in a study of T-cell memory formation after mild COVID-19. Across the whole study: Across donors, TCR clusters were largely donor specific.

TCRdb re-analysed the 5' RACE reads in MiXCR, keeping a single row per CDR3 protein. The profile shows a few hundred thousand distinct CDR3 sequences, around 15% of them singletons. The sample holds many counts of this clonotype. Its antigen is undetermined. CDR1 and CDR2 from the germline V gene are SGDLS and YYNGEE. The V segment lost 3 bases and the J segment 2 bases; nucleotides outside the gene matches: 8. The CDR3 is 18 residues long. Study results and caveats: Most CD4+ clones that shrank were in CM and EM, while CD8+ ones turned up in EMRA.

J is TRBJ2-3 and V is TRBV9; 14 bases fit TRBD2. The specimen was PBMCs or a T cell subset sorted from them (not recorded which). The TCR originated in a young man who had mild COVID-19 (a few samples of this study predate the infection). Cell type and time point are not known. The CDR3 DNA sequence: TGTGCCAGCAGCGCCCCCGGGACTAGCGGGGGAATCACAGATACGCAGTATTTT. Translating it yields CASSAPGTSGGITDTQYF.